Included here is one T cell receptor beta chain sequence, with context. Its antigen is not identified. Replicate sorted-subset PCRs were loaded with approximately 190 ng DNA, 29,000 or so T cell genomes. The table came from immunoSEQ multiplex PCR; TCRdb's copy has only in-frame clones and leaves some out. This sample carries some 1.1 million clones, 77% of them seen once, and the ten largest clones take approximately 0.9%. The sample originates from a study of shared clonotypes between healthy human individuals. About the research overall: Each donor's CD4 naive and CD4 memory cells filled three plates apiece, CD8 naive two, and CD8 memory one. Study-level points and caveats: The naive CD4 repertoires of a few donors were compared, and roughly 5.1% of clonotypes were shared. Estimated clonotype richness was generally higher in naive than memory subsets.

The germline V gene has CDR1 SGDLS and CDR2 YYNGEE. Unmatched junction bases numbered 8, after V lost 0 bases and J lost 2 bases. The length of the CDR3 is 17 residues. The specimen sequenced was memory CD4+ T cells from PBMCs. Specified subset: CD45RA-negative fraction. This chain joins TRBV9 and TRBJ1-3, with 7 bases lining up with TRBD1. This sequence originates from a man between 18 and 35 years old in good health. Some clones in this sample may be carry-over from other donors' samples. CDR3 nucleotides: TGTGCCAGCAGCGTAGCTGTTCGGCAGGGGGCTGGAAACACCATATATTTT. It encodes CASSVAVRQGAGNTIYF.